This T cell receptor beta chain was sequenced in a study of blood T cell repertoires in COVID-19. Study as a whole: Samples taken during acute and convalescent COVID-19 were collected in the United States, Italy and Spain. The analysed material was cDNA or gDNA that came from T cells, B-cell-depleted T cells, or PBMCs.

This CDR3 is built from 15 residues. Germline V gene data show CDR1 as DFQATT and CDR2 as SNEGSKA (reference sequence). The ends lost 3 bases at V and 2 bases at J; junction bases unmatched: 8. As handled by the study authors: Reference gene primer amplification gave nucleated cell count estimates. Method: immunoSEQ multiplex PCR; TCRdb's copy keeps in-frame clones and lacks some. V, J and clone size reflect that table, while D and trimming were determined from the DNA. The sample has about 160,000 clones; approximately 91% are singletons. The rearrangement uses TRBV20-1 and TRBJ2-3; 7 nucleotides match TRBD1. The specimen was peripheral blood. This TCR was recovered from a young man with acute or convalescent COVID-19. The chain's CDR3 is CSASEGARATDTQYF. CDR3 nucleotide sequence: TGCAGTGCTAGTGAGGGGGCGCGGGCCACAGATACGCAGTATTTT.